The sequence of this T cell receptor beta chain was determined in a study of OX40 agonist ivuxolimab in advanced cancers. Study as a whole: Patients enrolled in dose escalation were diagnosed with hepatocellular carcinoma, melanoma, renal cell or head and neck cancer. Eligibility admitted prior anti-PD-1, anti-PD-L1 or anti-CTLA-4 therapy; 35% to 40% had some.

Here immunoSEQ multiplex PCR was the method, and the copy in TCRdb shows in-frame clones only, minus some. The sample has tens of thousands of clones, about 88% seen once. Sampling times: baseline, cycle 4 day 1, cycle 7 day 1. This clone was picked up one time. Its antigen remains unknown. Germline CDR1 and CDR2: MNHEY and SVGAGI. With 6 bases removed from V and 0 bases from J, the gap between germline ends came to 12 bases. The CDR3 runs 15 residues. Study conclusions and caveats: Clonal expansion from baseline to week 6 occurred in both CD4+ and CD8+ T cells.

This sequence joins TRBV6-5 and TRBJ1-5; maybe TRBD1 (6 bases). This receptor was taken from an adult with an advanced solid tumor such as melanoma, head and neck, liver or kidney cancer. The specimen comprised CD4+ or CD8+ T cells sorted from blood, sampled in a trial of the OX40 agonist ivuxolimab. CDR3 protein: CASRGTTNSNQPQHF. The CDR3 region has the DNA TGTGCCAGCAGAGGGACAACTAATAGCAATCAGCCCCAGCATTTT.